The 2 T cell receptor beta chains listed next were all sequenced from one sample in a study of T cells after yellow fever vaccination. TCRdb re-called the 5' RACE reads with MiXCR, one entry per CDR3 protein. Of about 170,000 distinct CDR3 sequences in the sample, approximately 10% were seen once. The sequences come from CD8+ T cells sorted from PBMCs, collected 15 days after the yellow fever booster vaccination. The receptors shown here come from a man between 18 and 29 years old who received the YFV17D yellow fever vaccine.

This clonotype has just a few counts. CDR3 bases: TGTGCCAGCAGCTTAAGTGACAGGGATTCACCCCTCCACTTT. It specifies CASSLSDRDSPLHF. V is TRBV7-9 and J is TRBJ1-6; 7 bases are shared with TRBD1. In germline, CDR1 is SEHNR, CDR2 FQNEAQ (reference sequence). The CDR3 is 14 residues long. Trimming cost V 2 bases and J 8 bases; bases outside gene matches: 3.

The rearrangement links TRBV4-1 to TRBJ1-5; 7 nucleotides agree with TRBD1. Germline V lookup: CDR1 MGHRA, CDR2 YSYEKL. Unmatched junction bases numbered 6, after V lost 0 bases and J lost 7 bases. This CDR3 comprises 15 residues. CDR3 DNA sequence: TGCGCCAGCAGCCAAGAGGGAGGGGGCGTCCAGCCCCAGCATTTT. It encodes CASSQEGGGVQPQHF.